This T cell receptor (beta chain) was sequenced for a study of cytomegalovirus exposure and HLA in healthy donors. Study-wide results and caveats: Immune exposure information available was restricted to CMV serostatus. V- and J-gene trimming in TCR beta was tied to a missense DCLRE1C variant by an analysis performed later. Reports described diagnosis of cytomegalovirus status by the classifier as highly specific and sensitive. Reportedly, HLA-A and HLA-B alleles of most subjects were accurately predicted from TCR beta.

With V trimmed by 4 bases and J by 2 bases, 8 bases remained unmatched. Germline CDR1 SGHKS, CDR2 YYEKEE (reference sequence). The CDR3 consists of 15 residues. For this clone: Its antigen remains unidentified.

The PCR ran on 60 Vbeta and 13 Jbeta primers. TCRdb's copy holds only in-frame clones and misses some; the assay was immunoSEQ multiplex PCR. The repertoire includes about 130,000 clones, 77% of them detected once, and approximately 4.5% sits in the top ten. The TCR comes from a male donor in good health and CMV-seropositive. The rearrangement uses TRBV5-5 and TRBJ2-7; 8 nucleotides match TRBD2. The sequencing input was PBMCs. The chain's CDR3 is CASSPSGSLPYEQYF. The CDR3 coding sequence is TGTGCCAGCAGCCCTAGCGGGTCGCTACCCTACGAGCAGTACTTC.